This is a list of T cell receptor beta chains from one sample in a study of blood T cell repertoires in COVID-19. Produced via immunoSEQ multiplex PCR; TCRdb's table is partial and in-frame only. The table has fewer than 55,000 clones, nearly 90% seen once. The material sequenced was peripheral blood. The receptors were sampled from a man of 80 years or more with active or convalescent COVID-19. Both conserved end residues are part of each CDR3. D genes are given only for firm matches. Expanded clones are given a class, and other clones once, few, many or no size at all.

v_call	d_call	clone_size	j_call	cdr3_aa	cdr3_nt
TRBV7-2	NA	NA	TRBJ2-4	CASSLTGHLAKNIQYF	TGTGCCAGCAGCTTAACAGGCCATCTAGCCAAAAACATTCAGTACTTC
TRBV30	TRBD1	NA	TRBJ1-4	CAWSSRQGAREKLFF	TGTGCCTGGAGTTCGCGACAGGGGGCACGGGAAAAACTGTTTTTT
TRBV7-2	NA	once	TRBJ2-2	CASRQMGGVNTGELFF	TGTGCCAGCAGGCAAATGGGGGGTGTGAACACCGGGGAGCTGTTTTTT
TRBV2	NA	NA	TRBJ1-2	CASRRGLLTVYGYTF	TGTGCCAGCAGAAGAGGCCTACTAACTGTCTATGGCTACACCTTC
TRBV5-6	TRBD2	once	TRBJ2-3	CASSLRLAGGLAADTQYF	TGTGCCAGCAGCTTGAGGCTAGCGGGAGGGCTGGCGGCAGATACGCAGTATTTT
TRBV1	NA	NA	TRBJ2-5	CTSRIAGGEETQYF	TGCACCAGCAGGATAGCGGGAGGAGAGGAGACCCAGTACTTC
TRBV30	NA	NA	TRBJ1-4	CAFDRTNEKLFF	TGTGCCTTTGACAGGACTAATGAAAAACTGTTTTTT
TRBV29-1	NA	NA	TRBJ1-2	CSTQKGDRQAGGYTF	TGCAGCACCCAGAAGGGGGACCGGCAGGCTGGTGGCTACACCTTC
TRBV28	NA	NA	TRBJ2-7	CASSLWAGRRAYEQYF	TGTGCCAGCAGTTTATGGGCGGGGAGGAGGGCCTACGAGCAGTACTTC
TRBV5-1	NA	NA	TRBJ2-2	CASSPGENTGELFF	TGCGCCAGCAGCCCGGGGGAGAACACCGGGGAGCTGTTTTTT
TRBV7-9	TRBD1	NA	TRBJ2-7	CASSRDRAANYEQYF	TGTGCCAGCAGCCGAGACAGGGCGGCTAATTACGAGCAGTACTTC
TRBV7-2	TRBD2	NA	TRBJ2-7	CASSYGTSGPMPYEQYF	TGTGCCAGCAGCTACGGGACTAGCGGGCCTATGCCCTACGAGCAGTACTTC
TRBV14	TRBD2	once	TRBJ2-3	CASSRTSGGFADTQYF	TGTGCCAGCAGCCGGACTAGCGGGGGGTTCGCAGATACGCAGTATTTT
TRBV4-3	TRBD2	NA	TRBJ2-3	CASSQVRGSGADTQYF	TGCGCCAGCAGCCAAGTTCGGGGTAGCGGGGCAGATACGCAGTATTTT
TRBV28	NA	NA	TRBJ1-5	CASSLYTGGGRQPQHF	TGTGCCAGCAGTTTATACACGGGAGGGGGACGTCAGCCCCAGCATTTT
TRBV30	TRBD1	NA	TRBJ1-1	CAWSVDRGDAEAFF	TGTGCCTGGAGTGTTGACAGGGGAGACGCTGAAGCTTTCTTT
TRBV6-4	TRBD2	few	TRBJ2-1	CASSEGGGRYNEQFF	TGTGCCAGCAGTGAGGGCGGGGGAAGATACAATGAGCAGTTCTTC
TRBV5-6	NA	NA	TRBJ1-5	CASSRTAGQPQHF	TGTGCCAGCAGCCGGACAGCAGGGCAGCCCCAGCATTTT
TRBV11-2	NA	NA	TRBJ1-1	CASSLEGGTEAFF	TGTGCCAGCAGCTTAGAGGGGGGGACTGAAGCTTTCTTT
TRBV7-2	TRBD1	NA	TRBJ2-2	CASRPDRGPTGELFF	TGTGCCAGCAGGCCTGACAGGGGACCGACCGGGGAGCTGTTTTTT
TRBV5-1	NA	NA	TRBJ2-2	CASSDGSGGGELFF	TGCGCCAGCAGCGACGGGAGTGGTGGTGGGGAGCTGTTTTTT
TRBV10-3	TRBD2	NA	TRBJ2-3	CAISPSGRATDTQYF	TGTGCCATCAGTCCTAGCGGGAGGGCCACAGATACGCAGTATTTT
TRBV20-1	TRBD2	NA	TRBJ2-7	CSARTSYEQYF	TGCAGTGCTCGGACTAGTTACGAGCAGTACTTC
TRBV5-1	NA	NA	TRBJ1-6	CASSPSGYNSPLHF	TGCGCCAGCAGCCCTTCAGGGTATAATTCACCCCTCCACTTT
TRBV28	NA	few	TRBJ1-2	CASSLLGVDYGYTF	TGTGCCAGCAGTCTCCTCGGGGTCGACTATGGCTACACCTTC
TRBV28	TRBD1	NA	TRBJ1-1	CASRRSGQGPEAFF	TGTGCCAGCAGACGTTCCGGACAGGGGCCTGAAGCTTTCTTT
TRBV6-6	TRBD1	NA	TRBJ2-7	CASSLFQGASYEQYF	TGTGCCAGCAGTCTTTTCCAGGGGGCGTCCTACGAGCAGTACTTC
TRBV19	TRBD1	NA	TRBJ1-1	CASSISPGGFGEAFF	TGTGCCAGTAGTATTTCTCCAGGGGGTTTTGGTGAAGCTTTCTTT
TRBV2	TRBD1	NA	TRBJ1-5	CASSGTGGIGQPQHF	TGTGCCAGCAGTGGGACAGGGGGCATTGGTCAGCCCCAGCATTTT
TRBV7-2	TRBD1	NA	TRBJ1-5	CASSLGQGDQPQHF	TGTGCCAGCAGCTTAGGTCAGGGGGATCAGCCCCAGCATTTT
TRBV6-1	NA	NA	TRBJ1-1	CASSEYGRGTEAFF	TGTGCCAGCAGTGAATACGGCAGGGGAACTGAAGCTTTCTTT
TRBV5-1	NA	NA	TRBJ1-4	CASSLNPHAATNEKLFF	TGCGCCAGCAGCTTGAACCCACACGCTGCAACTAATGAAAAACTGTTTTTT
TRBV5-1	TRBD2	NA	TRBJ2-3	CASSLGLAGAGTQYF	TGCGCCAGCAGCTTGGGGCTAGCGGGGGCCGGGACGCAGTATTTT
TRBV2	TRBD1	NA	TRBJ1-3	CASRRTGSGNTIYF	TGTGCCAGCAGAAGGACAGGCTCTGGAAACACCATATATTTT
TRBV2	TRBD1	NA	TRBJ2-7	CASTRDRYYEQYF	TGTGCCAGCACCAGGGACAGGTACTACGAGCAGTACTTC
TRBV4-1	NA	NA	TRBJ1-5	CASSQDSGRRQPQHF	TGCGCCAGCAGCCAAGATTCGGGGAGAAGGCAGCCCCAGCATTTT
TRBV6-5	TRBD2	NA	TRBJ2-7	CASSQGLANYEQYF	TGTGCCAGCAGCCAGGGACTAGCGAACTACGAGCAGTACTTC
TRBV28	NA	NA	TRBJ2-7	CASSLSAPYEQYF	TGTGCCAGCAGTTTATCAGCGCCCTACGAGCAGTACTTC
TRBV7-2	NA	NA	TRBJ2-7	CASSLVGGQSSYEQYF	TGTGCCAGCAGCTTAGTGGGGGGACAGAGCTCCTACGAGCAGTACTTC
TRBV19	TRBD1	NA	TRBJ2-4	CASSADRLNIQYF	TGTGCCAGTAGTGCGGACAGGCTAAACATTCAGTACTTC
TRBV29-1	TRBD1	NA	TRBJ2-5	CSVQGAETQYF	TGCAGCGTACAGGGGGCTGAGACCCAGTACTTC
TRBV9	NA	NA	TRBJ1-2	CASSVGDSNYGYTF	TGTGCCAGCAGCGTAGGCGATTCTAACTATGGCTACACCTTC
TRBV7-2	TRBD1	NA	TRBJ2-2	CASSPSGTGGAGGAGELFF	TGTGCCAGCAGCCCGAGCGGGACAGGGGGCGCTGGGGGAGCCGGGGAGCTGTTTTTT
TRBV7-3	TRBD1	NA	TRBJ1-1	CASSLLGGPEAFF	TGTGCCAGCAGCTTATTAGGGGGCCCTGAAGCTTTCTTT
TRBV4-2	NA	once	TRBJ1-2	CASSQDKSNRENYGYTF	TGTGCCAGCAGCCAAGATAAATCGAACAGGGAGAACTATGGCTACACCTTC
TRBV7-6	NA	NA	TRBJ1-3	CASSLAAQGLGNTIYF	TGTGCCAGCAGCTTAGCAGCACAGGGTCTCGGAAACACCATATATTTT
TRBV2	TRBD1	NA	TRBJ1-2	CASAGQGTGYTF	TGTGCCAGCGCAGGACAGGGGACGGGCTACACCTTC
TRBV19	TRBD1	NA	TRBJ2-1	CASSLAGQGKIDEQFF	TGTGCCAGTAGTCTCGCGGGACAGGGTAAGATCGATGAGCAGTTCTTC